This T cell receptor (beta chain) was documented in a study of post-analysis software for immune sequencing data. This clonotype was found once. What it binds is not known. Relative to the germline gene, one junction end is altered; a read error may explain this. Germline-derived CDR1 and CDR2 are MNHEY and SVGAGI. The length of the CDR3 is 18 residues. Findings and caveats of the study: Controls had lower frequencies than patients of about 5 TRBV segments, which included TRBV5-6, TRBV5-1 and TRBV20-1. People with multiple sclerosis had a significantly lower normalized Chao1 diversity than controls did.

The TCR beta cDNA libraries contained unique molecular identifiers. Hundreds of thousands of cDNA molecules were obtained from 1 to 10 million T cells. TCRdb reprocessed the PCR reads via MiXCR and lists one record per CDR3 protein. The sample records almost 700,000 distinct CDR3 sequences, 59% being singletons. Sequenced input: blood. The chain combines TRBV6-5 with TRBJ2-3, with D possibly called TRBD1 or TRBD2 (5 bases each). The clonotype originates from a girl aged 2 to 9 with multiple sclerosis. CDR3 in amino acids: CASSYLAAPTGTPETQYF. In DNA, the CDR3 is TGTGCCAGCAGTTACTTGGCCGCGCCGACCGGGACCCCAGAAACGCAGTATTTT.